This T cell receptor beta chain appears in the sequencing data of a study of cytomegalovirus exposure and HLA in healthy donors. Study summary: Counted in an early data release were approximately 80 million unique TCRs from HLA-typed donors. Within the Caucasian-associated ancestry cluster were roughly 82% of the roughly 360 genotyped donors.

Concerning this clone: Its specificity is unknown.

This CDR3 spans 16 amino acids. Germline V CDR1 and CDR2: MNHNY, SVGAGI (reference sequence). With 0 bases removed from V and 7 bases from J, the gap between germline ends came to 15 bases. This PCR relied on a set of 60 Vbeta primers and 13 Jbeta primers. TCRdb keeps only in-frame clones here, not all; method: immunoSEQ multiplex PCR. The data hold some 150,000 clones, with around 85% observed a single time. Study-level results: Investigators reported over 150 TCR beta chains as tied to cytomegalovirus. High specificity and sensitivity for cytomegalovirus status were reported for the classifier.

V is TRBV6-6 and J is TRBJ2-2; TRBD1 is a possible D gene (6 bases). This TCR came from a man aged 40-50 years in good health and CMV-seronegative. Sequencing was performed on PBMCs. This chain's CDR3 is CASSYSKKGENGELFF. The DNA for the CDR3 is TGTGCCAGCAGTTACTCGAAAAAGGGGGAAAACGGGGAGCTGTTTTTT.